Below, 25 T cell receptor beta chains from the same sample are listed, as sequenced in a study of CD8 T cells in Susac syndrome. RNA was extracted with the RNeasy kit, and a quantity of 0.5 to 1 ug was reverse transcribed using random hexamers. One entry per CDR3 protein, called by TCRdb with MiXCR from the immunoSEQ multiplex PCR reads. The repertoire holds about 280,000 distinct CDR3 sequences, with about 88% as singletons. The sample comprised CD8+ T cells from PBMCs. The receptors were gathered from a human donor with multiple sclerosis.

The chain recombines TRBV27 with TRBJ2-1; D may be TRBD1 or TRBD2 (6 bases each). This CDR3 has 14 residues. Trimming left V 7 bases short and J 7 bases short, with 17 bases between. CDR1 is MNHEY and CDR2 is SMNVEV in the germline V gene (reference sequence). In DNA, the CDR3 is TGTGCCAGCACTCAGACGGGGGCCTCGAATGAGCAGTTCTTC. Translated, it gives CASTQTGASNEQFF.

The V and J genes are TRBV19 and TRBJ1-2, with TRBD1 as a possible D gene (5 bases). The germline CDR1 and CDR2 sequences are LNHDA and SQIVND (reference sequence). V dropped 6 bases and J dropped 2 bases, with 10 bases sitting between them. The CDR3 loop spans 13 amino acids. In DNA, the CDR3 is TGTGCCAGTAGCCCGTCAGGGAACTATGGCTACACCTTC. This translates into CASSPSGNYGYTF. The whole variable domain, remainder taken from reference TRBV19 and TRBJ1-2, is DGGITQSPKYLFRKEGQNVTLSCEQNLNHDAMYWYRQDPGQGLRLIYYSQIVNDFQKGDIAEGYSVSREKKESFPLTVTSAQKNPTAFYLCASSPSGNYGYTFGSGTRLTVV.

The J gene is TRBJ2-7, the V gene TRBV14; 7 positions agree with TRBD2. Germline V gene sequence: CDR1 SGHDN, CDR2 FVKESK. The CDR3 extends over 17 amino acids. V lost 0 bases, J lost 1 base, and 9 bases stayed unmatched. The CDR3 here is CASSQDEAGDLSYEQYF. CDR3 nucleotides: TGTGCCAGCAGCCAAGACGAGGCGGGAGATTTGTCCTACGAGCAGTACTTC.

The chain has TRBV15 and TRBJ2-1, with 9 nucleotides matching TRBD2. The CDR3 consists of 15 residues. The V gene's germline CDR1 is LNHNV and CDR2 YYDKDF (reference sequence). The V gene end was trimmed by 1 base and the J gene end by 7 bases; junction bases not matched to a gene: 5. CDR3 amino acids: CATSRGSGSLNEQFF. In DNA form, the CDR3 reads TGTGCCACCAGCAGAGGTAGCGGGAGTCTAAATGAGCAGTTCTTC.

This sequence joins TRBV9 and TRBJ2-1; a possible D gene is TRBD2 (5 bases). V was cut by 4 bases and J by 6 bases, with 11 bases left in between. In germline, CDR1 is SGDLS, CDR2 YYNGEE. The CDR3 runs to 13 residues. Written as DNA, the CDR3 is TGTGCCAGCAGCCCTGGAGGTCCCAATGAGCAGTTCTTC. Protein: CASSPGGPNEQFF.

This clonotype was detected only once. The chain recombines TRBV24-1 with TRBJ2-5; 7 nucleotides align to TRBD2. The ends lost 7 bases at V and 9 bases at J; junction bases unmatched: 13. CDR1 is KGHDR and CDR2 is SFDVKD in the germline V gene. The CDR3 runs to 14 residues. The CDR3 DNA follows: TGTGCCACCAGGCCTCCGGCCAGGAGCGGGGCCCAGTACTTC. It specifies CATRPPARSGAQYF.

V is TRBV3-1 and J is TRBJ2-5; 8 bases agree with TRBD2. V shed 0 bases and J 3 bases; nucleotides not matched to a gene: 3. The CDR3 contains 15 residues. The germline V gene has CDR1 LGHDT and CDR2 YNNKEL (reference sequence). The CDR3 loop reads CASSQDFSGKETQYF. The CDR3 nucleotides read TGTGCCAGCAGCCAAGATTTTAGCGGGAAAGAGACCCAGTACTTC.

This sequence joins TRBV5-6 and TRBJ2-5; TRBD2 aligns across 11 bases. CDR1 SGHDT and CDR2 YYEEEE come from the germline V gene. The length of the CDR3 is 15 residues. The J segment lost 2 bases and the V segment lost 7 bases, leaving 7 bases of the junction unmatched. The CDR3: CASGYGTSGQETQYF. In DNA, the CDR3 is TGTGCCAGCGGGTACGGGACTAGCGGTCAAGAGACCCAGTACTTC.

V usage is TRBV5-6 and J usage is TRBJ2-7, with 7 bases that match TRBD2. The CDR3 totals 17 residues. Trimming cost V 4 bases and J 3 bases; bases outside gene matches: 16. Germline lookup yields CDR1 SGHDT and CDR2 YYEEEE. This CDR3 is CASSPPLAEGSNYEQYF. Here the CDR3 DNA reads TGTGCCAGCAGCCCTCCCCTAGCGGAGGGGTCCAACTACGAGCAGTACTTC.

The genes are TRBV7-9 and TRBJ2-5; D unresolved. Deletions cut 4 bases from V and 2 bases from J, with 11 bases between. The V gene's germline CDR1 is SEHNR and CDR2 FQNEAQ (reference sequence). The length of the CDR3 is 14 residues. The CDR3 reads CASSSELTQETQYF. CDR3 bases: TGTGCCAGCAGCTCAGAGTTAACTCAAGAGACCCAGTACTTC.

The chain is built from TRBV27 and TRBJ2-7; D perhaps matches TRBD2 (6 bases). This CDR3 region has 14 residues. V was trimmed by 1 base and J by 3 bases, leaving 10 bases between them. Germline CDR1 reads MNHEY; CDR2 reads SMNVEV (reference sequence). CDR3 nucleotides: TGTGCCAGCAGTTTATGGGGGACTCACTACGAGCAGTACTTC. Translated, it gives CASSLWGTHYEQYF.

This sequence joins TRBV18 and TRBJ2-1, with 10 bases identical to TRBD2. The CDR3 is made up of 20 amino acids. The J segment lost 5 bases and the V segment lost 2 bases, leaving 18 bases of the junction unmatched. The germline V gene encodes CDR1 KGHSH and CDR2 LQKENI. The CDR3 here is CASSPREGAASGSPNNEQFF. Here the CDR3 DNA reads TGTGCCAGCTCACCAAGAGAGGGGGCGGCTAGCGGGAGCCCTAACAATGAGCAGTTCTTC.

This chain links TRBV7-3 with TRBJ2-1, with 9 bases lining up with TRBD2. This CDR3 comprises 18 residues. The ends lost 1 base at V and 0 bases at J; junction bases unmatched: 7. CDR1 is SGHTA, CDR2 FQGTGA, per germline. The CDR3 protein is CASSLNPYSGSSYNEQFF. As DNA, the CDR3 is TGTGCCAGCAGCTTAAACCCCTATAGCGGGAGCTCCTACAATGAGCAGTTCTTC.

This clonotype was detected a few times. The chain couples TRBV27 to TRBJ2-3; perhaps TRBD1 as D (6 bases). The germline CDR1 and CDR2 sequences are MNHEY and SMNVEV (reference sequence). Trimming took 7 bases from V and 3 from J, leaving 11 bases between them. This CDR3 has 13 residues. The CDR3 bases are TGTGCCAGCAAAGGGACATTTACAGATACGCAGTATTTT. Protein sequence: CASKGTFTDTQYF.

A few counts support this clonotype. This chain joins TRBV7-9 and TRBJ2-7; 9 bases fit TRBD1. This CDR3 spans 14 amino acids. Germline-derived CDR1 and CDR2 are SEHNR and FQNEAQ (reference sequence). Trimming removed 5 bases from V and 2 bases from J; junction bases left unmatched: 4. The CDR3 DNA is TGTGCCAGCAGCCACCGGGACAGGGCCTACGAGCAGTACTTC. The encoded protein is CASSHRDRAYEQYF.

The gene calls are TRBV6-6 and TRBJ2-1, with D possibly being TRBD2 (6 bases). The germline V gene has CDR1 MNHNY and CDR2 SVGAGI (reference sequence). The CDR3 is 12 residues long. Trimming took 8 bases from V and 8 from J, leaving 13 bases between them. The CDR3: CASVGGSDEQFF. CDR3 in DNA: TGTGCCAGCGTGGGGGGAAGTGATGAGCAGTTCTTC.

V usage is TRBV4-1 and J usage is TRBJ1-4; D is unclear. The CDR3 has 14 residues. V shed 1 base and J shed 6 bases, with 9 bases lying between them. Germline loops: CDR1 MGHRA, CDR2 YSYEKL. CDR3 sequence reads: CASSQGGVDEKLFF. The CDR3 region has the DNA TGCGCCAGCAGCCAAGGCGGGGTAGATGAAAAACTGTTTTTT.

This chain connects TRBV7-9 to TRBJ2-7; a possible D gene is TRBD1 (6 bases). The V gene's germline CDR1 is SEHNR and CDR2 FQNEAQ (reference sequence). V lost 2 bases, J lost 2 bases, and 10 bases lay in between. The CDR3 runs 14 residues. The CDR3 region is CASSLSTGPYEQYF. DNA of the CDR3: TGTGCCAGCAGCTTATCGACAGGCCCCTACGAGCAGTACTTC.

The chain is built from TRBV29-1 and TRBJ2-7; 15 positions match TRBD2. CDR1 and CDR2 (germline): SQVTM, ANQGSEA. This CDR3 has 20 residues. With 3 bases clipped from V and 1 base from J, the junction kept 16 bases outside the gene matches. CDR3 in DNA: TGCAGCGTTGAGACTCTGAGGACTAGCGGGAGGGCCGAAATATCCTACGAGCAGTACTTC. It is translated as CSVETLRTSGRAEISYEQYF.

The rearrangement links TRBV27 to TRBJ2-2, with a tentative D call TRBD1 (6 bases). The CDR3 is 13 amino acids. V lost 11 bases to trimming and J lost 4 bases, with 14 bases between them. Germline values: CDR1 MNHEY, CDR2 SMNVEV (reference sequence). The DNA for the CDR3 is TGTGCCGCAGGGGACCGGGTCACCGGGGAGCTGTTTTTT. It specifies CAAGDRVTGELFF.

The CDR3 loop is CASSWHGGSAYEQYF. CDR3 DNA sequence: TGTGCCAGCAGTTGGCATGGCGGGAGCGCCTACGAGCAGTACTTC. The chain links TRBV6-5 to TRBJ2-7, with 7 bases lining up with TRBD2. Germline lookup yields CDR1 MNHEY and CDR2 SVGAGI. The length of the CDR3 is 15 residues. The junction had 8 bases not matched to a gene; V was cut back by 4 bases and J by 2 bases.

The V call is TRBV7-8, the J call TRBJ2-1; D remains ambiguous. The CDR3 consists of 14 residues. Germline CDR1 SGHVS, CDR2 FQNEAQ. With 1 base removed from V and 6 bases from J, the gap between germline ends came to 10 bases. The CDR3 bases are TGTGCCAGCAGCTTAGATCCCCGCGTCAATGAGCAGTTCTTC. This codes for CASSLDPRVNEQFF.

This rearrangement joins TRBV27 to TRBJ1-2; the D gene is possibly TRBD1 (6 bases). The germline gives CDR1 MNHEY, CDR2 SMNVEV (reference sequence). The CDR3 runs to 16 residues. V was cut by 3 bases and J by 5 bases, with 19 bases left in between. The CDR3 spells CASSFSVRGAVYGYTF. Here the CDR3 DNA reads TGTGCCAGCAGTTTCAGCGTCCGGGGGGCGGTTTATGGCTACACCTTC.

As regards this clonotype: One end of the junction is discordant with germline, which a read error may explain. The CDR3 region is CATSGDSNQPQHF. CDR3 nucleotides: TGTGCCACCAGCGGAGATAGCAATCAGCCCCAGCATTTT. This chain joins TRBV11-2 and TRBJ1-5; D not resolved. Germline V gene sequence: CDR1 SGHAT, CDR2 FQNNGV. CDR3 length: 13 residues.

This clonotype was observed once. The rearrangement joins TRBV5-6 to TRBJ1-1; D call uncertain. Germline CDR1 and CDR2: SGHDT and YYEEEE. The CDR3 length is 12 residues. Trimming shortened V by 0 bases and J by 7 bases, and 7 bases separated the two germline ends. CDR3 coding DNA: TGTGCCAGCAGCTTGGCCAGTATTGAAGCTTTCTTT. This codes for CASSLASIEAFF. The complete variable domain, with remaining parts taken from reference TRBV5-6 and TRBJ1-1, reads DAGVTQSPTHLIKTRGQQVTLRCSPKSGHDTVSWYQQALGQGPQFIFQYYEEEERQRGNFPDRFSGHQFPNYSSELNVNALLLGDSALYLCASSLASIEAFFGQGTRLTVV.